One sample yielded the 32 T cell receptor beta chains listed below, sequenced in a study of identical twins. TCRdb passed the 5' RACE reads through MiXCR, listing each CDR3 protein once. This sample has around 650,000 distinct CDR3 sequences, with just over 7% found just once. This sample also belongs to another study, concerning yellow fever vaccine responses in identical twins.

Sequencing used PBMCs. Receptor source: a woman aged 18-29 years in good health.

This clonotype occurred many times. The chain employs TRBV29-1 and TRBJ1-2; D might be TRBD1 (6 bases). This CDR3 spans 13 amino acids. Germline CDR1 reads SQVTM; CDR2 reads ANQGSEA. The germline V and J ends were trimmed by 7 bases and 2 bases, with 14 bases remaining between them. CDR3 DNA sequence: TGCAGCGCCGGAGATGGGGGCAACTATGGCTACACCTTC. Amino acids: CSAGDGGNYGYTF.

This clonotype was seen many times. This chain uses TRBV2 with TRBJ1-4; 9 nucleotides match TRBD1. Trimming removed 6 bases from V and 6 bases from J; junction bases left unmatched: 2. Germline V gene lookup returns CDR1 SNHLY and CDR2 FYNNEI. This CDR3 comprises 13 residues. The CDR3 spells CASRGQGYEKLFF. In DNA form, the CDR3 reads TGTGCCAGCAGGGGACAGGGCTATGAAAAACTGTTTTTT.

This clonotype was found many times. This chain links TRBV5-1 with TRBJ2-3; weak D call: TRBD1 (5 bases). The V gene lost 3 bases and the J gene lost 1 base, with 15 bases spanning the gap. CDR1 and CDR2 (germline): SGHRS, YFSETQ. This CDR3 comprises 16 residues. The CDR3 nucleotides read TGCGCCAGCAGCTACTCCCCTCCAGGGCGCACAGATACGCAGTATTTT. This translates into CASSYSPPGRTDTQYF.

This clonotype came up many times. The rearrangement uses TRBV5-1 and TRBJ1-1; D is possibly TRBD1 (5 bases). Trimming left V 7 bases short and J 1 base short, with 14 bases between. The CDR3 spans 14 residues. CDR1 is SGHRS, CDR2 YFSETQ, per germline. The CDR3 is CASRGSGTNTEAFF. The CDR3 nucleotides are TGCGCCAGCCGTGGATCCGGGACGAACACTGAAGCTTTCTTT.

V and J are TRBV10-2 and TRBJ2-3, with 7 bases that match TRBD2. The length of the CDR3 is 14 residues. CDR1 is WSHSY, CDR2 SAAADI, per germline. V lost 10 bases to trimming and J lost 2 bases; unmatched junction nucleotides: 9. The CDR3 DNA reads as TGCGCCACGGGCCGACTAGCACCCACAGATACGCAGTATTTT. Amino acids: CATGRLAPTDTQYF.

This chain connects TRBV2 to TRBJ2-1, with D hard to call. The CDR3 sequence is 17 residues long. V was clipped by 4 bases and J by 1 base, with 17 bases between them. From germline, CDR1 is SNHLY and CDR2 FYNNEI. The CDR3 spells CASSALRRSGSYNEQFF. The CDR3 bases are TGTGCCAGCAGTGCTCTTCGGCGGAGTGGGTCCTACAATGAGCAGTTCTTC. Full variable domain (outside the CDR3, taken from reference TRBV2 and TRBJ2-1): EPEVTQTPSHQVTQMGQEVILRCVPISNHLYFYWYRQILGQKVEFLVSFYNNEISEKSEIFDDQFSVERPDGSNFTLKIRSTKLEDSAMYFCASSALRRSGSYNEQFFGPGTRLTVL.

This rearrangement joins TRBV7-8 to TRBJ2-2; D is undetermined. There are 12 residues in the CDR3. Germline loops: CDR1 SGHVS, CDR2 FQNEAQ. The V and J ends lost 3 bases and 6 bases respectively, with 5 bases between them. The CDR3 loop reads CASSFPAGELFF. Here the CDR3 DNA reads TGTGCCAGCAGCTTTCCCGCCGGGGAGCTGTTTTTT.

The CDR3 sequence is CASSVGTATLNTEAFF. CDR3 DNA: TGTGCCAGCAGCGTCGGGACAGCTACTTTGAACACTGAAGCTTTCTTT. The chain uses TRBV12-3 or TRBV12-4 and TRBJ1-1; 7 nucleotides line up with TRBD1. The J segment lost 0 bases and the V segment lost 6 bases, leaving 10 bases of the junction unmatched. The length of the CDR3 is 16 residues.

This chain uses TRBV7-9 with TRBJ2-1, with 9 bases matching TRBD2. CDR3 length equals 15 residues. The germline V gene encodes CDR1 SEHNR and CDR2 FQNEAQ (reference sequence). After removal of 5 bases from V and 4 bases from J, the junction contained 6 bases not matched to a gene. Here the CDR3 reads CASSVASGVYNEQFF. CDR3 DNA sequence: TGTGCCAGCAGCGTTGCTAGCGGGGTTTACAATGAGCAGTTCTTC. Variable domain in full (rest from reference TRBV7-9 and TRBJ2-1): DTGVSQNPRHKITKRGQNVTFRCDPISEHNRLYWYRQTLGQGPEFLTYFQNEAQLEKSRLLSDRFSAERPKGSFSTLEIQRTEQGDSAMYLCASSVASGVYNEQFFGPGTRLTVL.

This clonotype appeared many times. The chain carries TRBV3-1 and TRBJ1-1, with 8 nucleotides matching TRBD1. In germline, CDR1 is LGHDT, CDR2 YNNKEL (reference sequence). The length of the CDR3 is 16 residues. Trimming took 4 bases from V and 6 from J; bases not matched to a gene: 13. The CDR3 DNA reads as TGTGCCAGCAGCCTCGCCCAGGGGGCTCGTCTTGCTGAAGCTTTCTTT. Translating gives CASSLAQGARLAEAFF.

The chain links TRBV27 to TRBJ1-2; a weak D match, TRBD1 (5 bases). The V and J ends lost 5 bases and 4 bases respectively, with 17 bases between them. Germline loops: CDR1 MNHEY, CDR2 SMNVEV (reference sequence). This CDR3 spans 15 amino acids. The CDR3 nucleotides are TGTGCCAGCAGTCCCCCGGGACCGTCAGTCTATGGCTACACCTTC. It is translated as CASSPPGPSVYGYTF.

The chain employs TRBV7-8 and TRBJ2-1, with 8 bases that match TRBD2. V lost 1 base and J lost 3; bases outside the gene matches: 17. The CDR3 is 20 residues long. Per germline, CDR1 SGHVS and CDR2 FQNEAQ. The CDR3 DNA reads TGTGCCAGCAGCTTAGTCGGCGGGGGGCCAAATCCGTTCTTCTACAATGAGCAGTTCTTC. Amino acids: CASSLVGGGPNPFFYNEQFF.

This clonotype was seen many times. The chain links TRBV5-1 to TRBJ2-1; TRBD2 agrees at 7 bases. Germline loops: CDR1 SGHRS, CDR2 YFSETQ. There are 16 residues in the CDR3. Germline trimming cut 1 base from V and 2 bases from J; bases unmatched to any gene: 6. The CDR3 nucleotides are TGCGCCAGCAGCTTGTGGGGGGGTGCCACCTACAATGAGCAGTTCTTC. This gives the protein CASSLWGGATYNEQFF.

The chain carries TRBV6-5 and TRBJ1-6, with D perhaps TRBD1 (6 bases). V lost 0 bases to trimming and J lost 6 bases, with 15 bases between them. Germline V gene data show CDR1 as MNHEY and CDR2 as SVGAGI. This CDR3 is 17 amino acids long. The CDR3 DNA reads TGTGCCAGCAGTTACTCGGGGGCGTTTAGTCTTAATTCACCCCTCCACTTT. Residues: CASSYSGAFSLNSPLHF.

This clonotype was detected many times. This chain joins TRBV12-3 or TRBV12-4 and TRBJ1-2; D gene uncertain. This CDR3 has 15 residues. Trimming removed 7 bases from V and 2 bases from J, with 17 bases in between. CDR3 in DNA: TGTGCCAGCACCCCGGCCATGGGCTTCAACTATGGCTACACCTTC. Protein: CASTPAMGFNYGYTF.

At least ten counts were recorded for this clonotype. This chain joins TRBV28 and TRBJ1-1; D is unresolved. V was cut by 6 bases and J by 1 base, with 15 bases left in between. Germline lookup yields CDR1 MDHEN and CDR2 SYDVKM. CDR3 length: 15 residues. CDR3: CASSTPQPANTEAFF. CDR3 bases: TGTGCCAGCAGCACACCCCAACCGGCGAACACTGAAGCTTTCTTT.

The rearrangement joins TRBV12-3 or TRBV12-4 to TRBJ2-1; 8 nucleotides match TRBD2. V lost 5 bases and J lost 5; bases outside the gene matches: 11. There are 16 residues in the CDR3. The CDR3 bases are TGTGCCAGCAGTCCACTCCTAGCGGGCACGAACAATGAGCAGTTCTTC. It codes for CASSPLLAGTNNEQFF.

This clonotype was detected ten times or more. The J gene is TRBJ2-5, the V gene TRBV12-5, with 7 bases identical to TRBD1. Germline trimming cut 5 bases from V and 1 base from J; bases unmatched to any gene: 7. The CDR3 is 15 residues long. In germline, CDR1 is LGHNT, CDR2 FRNRAP. The CDR3 DNA reads as TGTGCTAGTGGTCTTCCCGGGACAGCCCAAGAGACCCAGTACTTC. Protein: CASGLPGTAQETQYF.

This clonotype has more than one count but fewer than ten. The chain uses TRBV12-3 or TRBV12-4 and TRBJ2-5; the D is unclear. The CDR3 length is 14 residues. Trimming cost V 2 bases and J 2 bases, with 9 bases left between them. As DNA, the CDR3 is TGTGCCAGCAGTTTACGGCCAGGACAAGAGACCCAGTACTTC. Amino acid sequence: CASSLRPGQETQYF.

This clonotype was counted ten times or more. This chain links TRBV28 with TRBJ2-3; 12 bases map to TRBD2. The CDR3 covers 14 residues. V lost 7 bases, J lost 6 bases, and 5 bases stayed unmatched. The germline V gene has CDR1 MDHEN and CDR2 SYDVKM. The CDR3 sequence: CASTLLAGGDTQYF. In DNA, the CDR3 is TGTGCCAGCACCCTACTAGCGGGAGGTGATACGCAGTATTTT. Drawing the rest from reference TRBV28 and TRBJ2-3, the complete variable domain is DVKVTQSSRYLVKRTGEKVFLECVQDMDHENMFWYRQDPGLGLRLIYFSYDVKMKEKGDIPEGYSVSREKKERFSLILESASTNQTSMYLCASTLLAGGDTQYFGPGTRLTVL.

This clonotype was picked up many times. The CDR3 DNA sequence: TGTGCCAGCAGTTTAAGAGGGATCGATAATGAAAAACTGTTTTTT. Protein product: CASSLRGIDNEKLFF. The chain joins TRBV27 to TRBJ1-4; D not certain. Trimming removed 2 bases at V and 4 bases at J, with 11 bases between. CDR1 and CDR2 (germline): MNHEY, SMNVEV (reference sequence). CDR3 size: 15 residues.

This chain uses TRBV5-6 with TRBJ2-7, with D possibly matching TRBD1 (6 bases). Germline V gene lookup returns CDR1 SGHDT and CDR2 YYEEEE. Trimming cost V 1 base and J 1 base, with 18 bases left between them. This CDR3 has 17 residues. The CDR3: CASSLNRVGMLSYEQYF. CDR3 DNA: TGTGCCAGCAGCTTGAACAGGGTAGGGATGTTATCCTACGAGCAGTACTTC.

V gene TRBV11-3 combines with J gene TRBJ2-5; possibly TRBD2 for D (5 bases). The V end was cut by 2 bases, the J end by 2 bases, with 15 bases between. The CDR3 has 16 amino acids. Germline lookup yields CDR1 SGHNT and CDR2 YENEEA. The DNA for the CDR3 is TGTGCCAGCAGCTTACGCGGCAGCGGCCCTCAAGAGACCCAGTACTTC. Its translation: CASSLRGSGPQETQYF.

This clonotype occurred many times. This chain joins TRBV15 and TRBJ2-5; 8 bases agree with TRBD2. This CDR3 spans 16 amino acids. J gave up 5 bases and V 5 bases, and 13 bases lay outside the gene matches. Germline V gene data show CDR1 as LNHNV and CDR2 as YYDKDF (reference sequence). CDR3 residues: CATSPLMGLVGETQYF. The CDR3 bases are TGTGCCACCAGCCCTCTAATGGGACTAGTGGGGGAGACCCAGTACTTC.

This clonotype was observed a handful of times. This chain joins TRBV28 and TRBJ2-5; D is perhaps TRBD2 (6 bases). V was shortened by 4 bases and J by 4 bases, with 16 bases between the two germline ends. This CDR3 is 15 amino acids long. Germline V gives CDR1 MDHEN, CDR2 SYDVKM. CDR3 residues: CASSSGISGRETQYF. The CDR3 DNA reads TGTGCCAGCAGTTCCGGGATTAGCGGTCGAGAGACCCAGTACTTC.

This clonotype was found many times. The V call is TRBV4-2, the J call TRBJ2-1, with TRBD1 matching over 8 bases. This CDR3 spans 15 amino acids. The junction had 0 bases not matched to a gene; V was cut back by 2 bases and J by 0 bases. The V gene's germline CDR1 is LGHNA and CDR2 YNFKEQ. The CDR3 sequence is CASSQTGGSYNEQFF. The CDR3 DNA sequence: TGTGCCAGCAGCCAAACAGGGGGCTCCTACAATGAGCAGTTCTTC.

This clonotype has ten or more counts. The V call is TRBV2, the J call TRBJ2-2; 13 nucleotides agree with TRBD2. The length of the CDR3 is 16 residues. The V gene's germline CDR1 is SNHLY and CDR2 FYNNEI. V was clipped by 6 bases and J by 4 bases; unmatched bases: 5. CDR3 region: CASRPRLAGGTGELFF. The CDR3 DNA follows: TGTGCCAGCAGGCCCAGACTAGCGGGGGGCACCGGGGAGCTGTTTTTT.

This clonotype was observed a few times. The chain has TRBV2 and TRBJ2-2, with 13 bases aligning to TRBD2. This CDR3 spans 15 amino acids. The germline gives CDR1 SNHLY, CDR2 FYNNEI. V was clipped by 6 bases and J by 6 bases; unmatched bases: 4. The DNA of the CDR3 is TGTGCCAGCAGGAGACTAGCGGGGGGCGCCGGGGAGCTGTTTTTT. It is translated as CASRRLAGGAGELFF. The variable domain in full, with the rest retrieved from reference TRBV2 and TRBJ2-2, is EPEVTQTPSHQVTQMGQEVILRCVPISNHLYFYWYRQILGQKVEFLVSFYNNEISEKSEIFDDQFSVERPDGSNFTLKIRSTKLEDSAMYFCASRRLAGGAGELFFGEGSRLTVL.

This clonotype was detected ten times or more. V and J are TRBV3-1 and TRBJ2-7; weak D call: TRBD1 (6 bases). This CDR3 spans 14 amino acids. Between the trimmed V and J ends, which lost 2 bases and 6 bases, there was a span of 14 bases. CDR1 is LGHDT, CDR2 YNNKEL, per germline (reference sequence). CDR3 loop: CASSQTGQYSEQYV. As DNA, the CDR3 is TGTGCCAGCAGCCAAACCGGACAGTACTCCGAGCAGTACGTC.

The chain uses TRBV7-9 and TRBJ2-1, with 7 bases that match TRBD2. CDR3 length: 15 amino acids. The V gene end was trimmed by 3 bases and the J gene end by 8 bases; junction bases not matched to a gene: 10. Germline lookup yields CDR1 SEHNR and CDR2 FQNEAQ (reference sequence). CDR3 loop: CASSLRASGWDEQFF. The CDR3 region has the DNA TGTGCCAGCAGCTTGAGGGCTAGCGGTTGGGATGAGCAGTTCTTC.

This clonotype has a count of ten or more. The genes are TRBV27 and TRBJ2-1; possible D gene TRBD2, 6 bases. The CDR3 is 15 residues long. Germline-derived CDR1 and CDR2 are MNHEY and SMNVEV (reference sequence). V was trimmed by 8 bases and J by 4 bases, leaving 18 bases between them. This chain's CDR3 is CASSSRDLLYNEQFF. CDR3 nucleotide sequence: TGTGCCAGCTCAAGCCGGGACTTACTATACAATGAGCAGTTCTTC.

This clonotype was seen only a few times. The genes are TRBV2 and TRBJ2-7; 9 bases line up with TRBD1. J gave up 6 bases and V 4 bases, and 10 bases lay outside the gene matches. Germline V gives CDR1 SNHLY, CDR2 FYNNEI. This CDR3 region has 15 residues. The DNA of the CDR3 is TGTGCCAGCAGTGGAACAGGGGGCGCTTGGGCCGAGCAGTACGTC. Protein: CASSGTGGAWAEQYV.